The 14 T cell receptor beta chains below come from one sample, sequenced in a study of T cells after yellow fever vaccination (dated by TCRdb to between 2017 and 2020). What this sample's treatment or condition label stands for: live attenuated yellow fever vaccine strain. The method behind the library was 5' RACE. The listed sequencing device is Illumina NovaSeq 6000. TCRdb itself trimmed the public reads at Q25 with fastp, ran MiXCR and retained productive beta chains. Here each entry gathers all rows of one CDR3 protein and keeps the most common genes and DNA. A total of about 120,000 distinct CDR3 sequences appear in this sample, 12% to 15% of them only once. The ten largest clones capture approximately 39% of the sample. Here the sequenced sample was CD8+ T cells sorted from PBMCs, taken 5 days after the yellow fever booster vaccination. Receptor source: a man between 18 and 35 years old who received the YFV17D yellow fever vaccine.

This clonotype turned up a few times. The genes are TRBV6-2 or TRBV6-3 and TRBJ2-3; the match to TRBD2 covers 14 bases. V dropped 3 bases and J dropped 6; count of bases not matched to a gene: 5. Per the germline V gene, CDR1 is MNHEY and CDR2 is SVGEGT. This CDR3 has 16 residues. The CDR3 here is CASSYPGLAGVDTQYF. DNA of the CDR3: TGTGCCAGCAGTTATCCGGGACTAGCGGGGGTTGATACGCAGTATTTT.

This clonotype showed up many times. The chain uses TRBV12-3 or TRBV12-4 and TRBJ2-3, with 7 nucleotides matching TRBD1. The CDR3 is 13 residues long. The V and J ends lost 7 bases and 0 bases, in that order; junction bases with no gene match: 1. The CDR3 DNA is TGTGCCAGCACCAGGGGGAGCACAGATACGCAGTATTTT. Amino acids: CASTRGSTDTQYF.

This clonotype was counted only a few times. This rearrangement joins TRBV30 to TRBJ2-7; D gene uncertain. CDR1 and CDR2 from the germline V gene are GTSNPN and SVGIG (reference sequence). The CDR3 contains 13 residues. Deletions cut 1 base from V and 0 bases from J, with 7 bases between. CDR3 DNA: TGTGCCTGGAGTGCCGGTACCTCCTACGAGCAGTACTTC. This encodes CAWSAGTSYEQYF.

There are a few counts of this clonotype. DNA for the CDR3: TGTGCCAGCAGCTTTGGGCGGGGCGACACAGATACGCAGTATTTT. Its protein product is CASSFGRGDTDTQYF. V and J are TRBV5-4 and TRBJ2-3; D may be TRBD2 (6 bases). The CDR3 consists of 15 residues. CDR1 is SGHNT, CDR2 YYREEE, per germline (reference sequence). Trimming shortened V by 2 bases and J by 2 bases, and 12 bases separated the two germline ends.

As to this clonotype: Its ends do not fully match the called genes, so a read error is possible. The chain links TRBV7-9 to TRBJ1-5; possibly TRBD1 for D (6 bases). Looked up from germline, CDR1 is SEHNR and CDR2 is FQNEAQ (reference sequence). The CDR3 runs to 14 residues. CDR3 loop: CARSSRDTAGPQHF. CDR3 coding DNA: TGTGCCAGGAGCTCAAGGGACACGGCGGGACCCCAGCATTTT.

This clonotype was picked up a small number of times. The CDR3 nucleotides are TGCGCCAGCAGTGAGTTCGGGGGAAACTGGGCCGAGCAGTACTTC. Encoded protein: CASSEFGGNWAEQYF. The chain carries TRBV10-1 and TRBJ2-7, with D possibly being TRBD2 (6 bases). V lost 1 base and J 6 bases, leaving 16 bases between the germline ends. The V gene's germline CDR1 is WNHNN and CDR2 SYGVQD (reference sequence). The CDR3 totals 15 residues.

This chain joins TRBV11-2 and TRBJ2-7; D unresolved. V lost 0 bases and J lost 1, with 10 bases in between. Germline V gene data show CDR1 as SGHAT and CDR2 as FQNNGV. This CDR3 has 15 amino acids. The CDR3 reads CASSLDMGGSYEQYF. CDR3 in DNA: TGTGCCAGCAGCTTAGACATGGGCGGTTCCTACGAGCAGTACTTC.

The table lists this clonotype with a few counts. The chain combines TRBV7-9 with TRBJ1-1; 9 nucleotides line up with TRBD1. In germline, CDR1 is SEHNR, CDR2 FQNEAQ (reference sequence). CDR3 length: 15 residues. J lost 6 bases, V lost 6 bases, and 11 bases had no gene match. The CDR3 DNA is TGTGCCAGCAGTCACAACTACAGGGGGCTATCTGAAGCTTTCTTT. Translating it yields CASSHNYRGLSEAFF.

With respect to this clonotype: The junction departs from germline at one end; a sequencing error may be responsible. The CDR3 region is CASSQGRGQSYERYF. The CDR3 DNA reads as TGCGCCAGCAGCCAGGGTCGCGGACAGAGCTACGAGCGGTACTTC. The chain uses TRBV4-1 and TRBJ2-7; D is possibly TRBD1 (6 bases). Germline assignment: CDR1 MGHRA and CDR2 YSYEKL. The CDR3 is made up of 15 amino acids.

The table lists this clonotype with a few counts. The chain carries TRBV29-1 and TRBJ2-1; 7 nucleotides line up with TRBD1. Germline V gene lookup returns CDR1 SQVTM and CDR2 ANQGSEA. This CDR3 spans 14 amino acids. With 7 bases clipped from V and 6 bases from J, the junction kept 12 bases outside the gene matches. Here the CDR3 DNA reads TGCAGCGGGTTGGCAGGGGGATTAGGCAATGAGCAGTTCTTC. Its translation is CSGLAGGLGNEQFF.

This clonotype was counted at least ten times. The chain has TRBV3-1 and TRBJ2-5; 8 bases are shared with TRBD2. Germline assignment: CDR1 LGHDT and CDR2 YNNKEL (reference sequence). The CDR3 is 16 amino acids. Trimming at V came to 4 bases and at J to 5 bases, leaving 12 bases not matched to a gene. Here the CDR3 reads CASSRTSGEAGETQYF. DNA for the CDR3: TGTGCCAGCAGCCGCACTAGCGGAGAAGCTGGGGAGACCCAGTACTTC.

The genes are TRBV4-3 and TRBJ1-1; D is unresolved. This CDR3 comprises 14 residues. Germline CDR1 is LGHNA and CDR2 is YSLEER. The V gene lost 0 bases and the J gene lost 0 bases, with 5 bases spanning the gap. The CDR3 here is CASSQDLMNTEAFF. As DNA, the CDR3 is TGCGCCAGCAGCCAAGACCTGATGAACACTGAAGCTTTCTTT.

This clonotype was detected a few times. The chain is built from TRBV6-6 and TRBJ2-7; 10 bases are a match to TRBD2. Germline trimming cut 5 bases from V and 9 bases from J; bases unmatched to any gene: 7. Germline V gene data show CDR1 as MNHNY and CDR2 as SVGAGI (reference sequence). This CDR3 is built from 13 residues. The CDR3 here is CASSPSGGGWQYF. For the CDR3, the DNA is TGTGCCAGCAGTCCTAGCGGGGGCGGGTGGCAGTACTTC.

J is TRBJ2-2 and V is TRBV20-1, with 10 bases identical to TRBD2. CDR1 is DFQATT and CDR2 is SNEGSKA in the germline V gene (reference sequence). This CDR3 contains 15 residues. J lost 1 base, V lost 2 bases, and 1 base had no gene match. This chain's CDR3 is CSARLAGENTGELFF. CDR3 in DNA: TGCAGTGCTAGACTAGCGGGGGAGAACACCGGGGAGCTGTTTTTT.